These T cell receptor beta chains were read from a single sample in a study of blood T cell repertoires in COVID-19. The protocol was immunoSEQ multiplex PCR, while the TCRdb copy is restricted to in-frame clones and leaves out a portion. Of about 64,000 clones in the sample, 88% were seen once. The sequenced material came from PBMCs or T cells enriched from blood (not recorded which). The receptor set was obtained from a woman between 35 and 50 years old who had recovered from COVID-19. The CDR3 runs from the conserved cysteine through the conserved F or W. D genes are given only for firm matches. Clone size is not always given. Where it is, it says once, few, many or a class for expanded clones.

V gene	J gene	D gene	clone size	CDR3 protein	CDR3 DNA
TRBV2	TRBJ2-5	TRBD1	once	CASSDRDREYTETQYF	TGTGCCAGCAGTGACCGGGACAGGGAGTACACCGAGACCCAGTACTTC
TRBV2	TRBJ1-5	TRBD1	once	CASREQGVMDQPQHF	TGTGCCAGCAGGGAACAGGGGGTTATGGATCAGCCCCAGCATTTT
TRBV14	TRBJ2-3	-	-	CASSWQRVFDPQYF	TGTGCCAGCAGCTGGCAGAGGGTCTTTGACCCGCAGTATTTT
TRBV11-2	TRBJ1-1	-	few	CASTSTRGHYNTEAFF	TGTGCCAGCACCTCCACGCGGGGCCACTATAACACTGAAGCTTTCTTT
TRBV7-2	TRBJ1-1	TRBD1	-	CASSLDRVNTEAFF	TGTGCCAGCAGCTTGGACAGGGTAAATACTGAAGCTTTCTTT
TRBV11-2	TRBJ1-1	-	-	CASSFLAENTEAFF	TGTGCCAGCAGCTTCTTGGCCGAGAACACTGAAGCTTTCTTT
TRBV21-1	TRBJ2-7	-	-	CASSPDRGAYEQYF	TGTGCCAGCAGCCCGGACAGGGGAGCCTACGAGCAGTACTTC
TRBV19	TRBJ1-2	-	-	CASSIGGGYTF	TGTGCCAGTAGTATTGGAGGTGGCTACACCTTC
TRBV15	TRBJ1-2	TRBD1	once	CATSSRVTGTGGYTF	TGTGCCACCAGCAGCCGTGTAACCGGGACAGGTGGCTACACCTTC
TRBV6-5	TRBJ1-3	-	-	CASSYGGIGTGNTIYF	TGTGCCAGCAGTTACGGAGGTATTGGAACTGGAAACACCATATATTTT
TRBV25-1	TRBJ2-7	-	few	CASSGVSYEQYF	TGTGCCAGCAGTGGAGTCTCCTACGAGCAGTACTTC
TRBV5-1	TRBJ2-6	TRBD1	-	CASSWDSSGGANVLTF	TGCGCCAGCAGCTGGGACAGCTCCGGTGGGGCCAACGTCCTGACTTTC
TRBV4-1	TRBJ1-5	-	few	CASSQEGVLRGGGNQPQHF	TGCGCCAGCAGCCAAGAAGGGGTCCTACGGGGAGGTGGCAATCAGCCCCAGCATTTT
TRBV5-1	TRBJ1-5	-	-	CASSLDGPEDQPQHF	TGCGCCAGCAGCTTGGACGGCCCAGAGGATCAGCCCCAGCATTTT
TRBV5-6	TRBJ1-2	-	once	CASRYGTRGNYGYTF	TGTGCCAGCAGATATGGGACCCGGGGGAACTATGGCTACACCTTC